The present entry profiles one T cell receptor beta chain with its context. The data originate from a study of T-cell memory formation after mild COVID-19. TCRdb re-derived calls from the 5' RACE reads in MiXCR, one entry per CDR3 protein. Of roughly 150,000 distinct CDR3 sequences listed, around 13% are singletons. The V gene's germline CDR1 is MNHNY and CDR2 SVGAGI (reference sequence). This CDR3 has 15 residues. J was trimmed by 5 bases and V by 5 bases; bases with no gene match: 7. The chain couples TRBV6-6 to TRBJ2-7; TRBD1 matches at 12 bases. This sequence originates from an adult woman who had mild COVID-19 (a few samples of this study predate the infection). Cell type and time point are not known. Sequencing input: PBMCs or a T cell subset sorted from them (not recorded which). CDR3 bases: TGTGCCAGCAGTCGACCGGGACAGGGGGCTGACGAGCAGTACTTC. Its translation: CASSRPGQGADEQYF.